The text below deals with one TCR beta chain. Assay: immunoSEQ multiplex PCR; the TCRdb copy retains only in-frame clones and omits some. This sample has 74,000 or so clones, with about 91% found just once. This sample is drawn from a study of Tregs in tolerant kidney transplant recipients. Trimming cost V 4 bases and J 8 bases, with 14 bases left between them. Germline CDR1 is MGHRA and CDR2 is YSYEKL. The CDR3 runs to 14 residues. Recipients received nonmyeloablative bone marrow transplants from related graft donors, with transient mixed chimerism. The origin of this receptor is a human patient who received a combined kidney and bone marrow transplant. Some of the T cells might come from the graft donor. This material consisted of CD4+ T cells from blood (PBMCs), taken 24 months after the transplant. The chain links TRBV4-1 to TRBJ1-4, with D unresolved. The CDR3 reads CASSRTWREEKLFF. CDR3 coding DNA: TGCGCCAGCAGCCGCACCTGGCGGGAAGAAAAACTGTTTTTT.